This T cell receptor beta chain was obtained from a study of blood T cells in healthy people across ages. The authors ran a second PCR of roughly 7 to 11 cycles using a sample-barcoded 5' primer and a J-beta primer mix. MiXCR was run by TCRdb on the 5' RACE reads, yielding one entry per CDR3 protein. The sample holds about 540,000 distinct CDR3 sequences, 24% seen once. Study-wide results and limits: Diversity estimated from one million T cells was considered an underestimate.

Investigators took ten milliliters of peripheral blood from every donor. Samples each yielded at least 5.5 micrograms of total RNA. Worth noting for this clonotype: The antigen is undetermined.

This sample also appeared in a second study, on T cells of mothers and their children. Per that study: Researchers put all of the extracted RNA into cDNA synthesis, using roughly 1.5 ug per 15 ul.

The specimen was blood. The receptor comes from a boy aged 5-17 years in good health.

CDR3 DNA sequence: TGTGCCATCAGTGTTAGCGGGACCCACAATGAGCAGTTCTTC. It yields the protein CAISVSGTHNEQFF. This chain uses TRBV10-3 with TRBJ2-1, with 8 bases identical to TRBD2. V was pared by 4 bases and J by 5 bases, with 4 bases of the junction left unmatched. The CDR3 contains 14 residues. CDR1 is ENHRY, CDR2 SYGVKD, per germline.